A single T cell receptor (beta chain) is shown here with its context. The length of the CDR3 is 15 residues. Trimming cost V 0 bases and J 0 bases, with 9 bases left between them. The V gene's germline CDR1 is SGDLS and CDR2 YYNGEE. The data were produced by immunoSEQ multiplex PCR, yet TCRdb's version contains in-frame clones alone and is incomplete. There are 60,000 to 85,000 clones in the sample; roughly 90% occur only once, and 3.7% lies in the top ten. This entry belongs to a study of T cell changes during pregnancy in multiple sclerosis. The chain carries TRBV9 and TRBJ1-2; possibly TRBD1 for D (6 bases). Sequencing used peripheral blood, obtained after pregnancy. The clonotype comes from a female donor in good health, enrolled as a control in a pregnancy study. The CDR3 nucleotides are TGTGCCAGCAGCGTAGGACAGGATCCTAACTATGGCTACACCTTC. This gives the protein CASSVGQDPNYGYTF.